This is a list of T cell receptor beta chains from one sample in a study of blood T cell repertoires in COVID-19. The data were produced by immunoSEQ multiplex PCR, yet TCRdb's version contains in-frame clones alone and is incomplete. The sample includes approximately 300,000 clones, about 85% of them seen just once. The sequenced sample was peripheral blood. All receptors derive from a woman in her 50s who had recovered from COVID-19. CDR3s include the opening cysteine and the closing phenylalanine or tryptophan. A D gene is named only where the DNA matches it firmly. Size values are once, few and many counts, or a class for expanded clones, and some rows have none.

TRBV15	.	.	TRBJ1-2	12	CATSRAGYGYTF	TGTGCCACCAGCAGAGCAGGGTATGGCTACACCTTC
TRBV30	.	.	TRBJ1-5	13	CAWSLRGNQPQHF	TGTGCCTGGAGTCTTCGAGGCAATCAGCCCCAGCATTTT
TRBV4-1	.	TRBD2	TRBJ2-7	15	CASSQLAGLSYEQYF	TGCGCCAGCAGCCAGCTAGCGGGGCTCTCCTACGAGCAGTACTTC
TRBV18	.	.	TRBJ2-2	15	CASSPPVDSTGELFF	TGTGCCAGCTCCCCGCCCGTGGACAGCACCGGGGAGCTGTTTTTT
TRBV18	few	.	TRBJ2-5	14	CASSPGRGGETQYF	TGTGCCAGCTCACCAGGACGGGGTGGGGAGACCCAGTACTTC
TRBV18	.	.	TRBJ1-1	16	CASSPTLPQGNTEAFF	TGTGCCAGCTCACCTACCTTGCCCCAGGGAAACACTGAAGCTTTCTTT
TRBV4-3	.	.	TRBJ2-5	18	CASSQDLIGGAYQETQYF	TGCGCCAGCAGCCAAGATCTTATTGGCGGGGCGTACCAAGAGACCCAGTACTTC
TRBV30	.	TRBD1	TRBJ1-3	15	CAWRPGGAAGNTIYF	TGTGCCTGGAGGCCAGGGGGCGCGGCTGGAAACACCATATATTTT
TRBV7-9	once	.	TRBJ1-2	15	CASSSPLEYNYGYTF	TGTGCCAGCAGCTCACCCCTAGAGTACAACTATGGCTACACCTTC
TRBV5-1	.	.	TRBJ2-7	14	CASSLGLRGHEQYF	TGCGCCAGCAGCTTGGGTCTCAGGGGACACGAGCAGTACTTC
TRBV9	.	.	TRBJ2-5	17	CASSDPWEGGDQETQYF	TGTGCCAGCAGCGACCCCTGGGAAGGGGGGGACCAAGAGACCCAGTACTTC
TRBV5-8	.	.	TRBJ1-3	16	CASSFGWPGSGNTIYF	TGTGCCAGCAGCTTCGGTTGGCCCGGGTCTGGAAACACCATATATTTT
TRBV7-3	.	.	TRBJ1-6	17	CASSPYRVVGNNSPLHF	TGTGCCAGCAGCCCCTACAGGGTGGTAGGTAATAATTCACCCCTCCACTTT
TRBV7-8	.	TRBD1	TRBJ2-7	17	CASSLESFGTGVYEQYF	TGTGCCAGCAGCTTAGAGTCCTTCGGGACAGGGGTCTACGAGCAGTACTTC
TRBV9	once	.	TRBJ1-6	14	CASSVYLNNSPLHF	TGTGCCAGCAGCGTATACCTAAATAATTCACCCCTCCACTTT
TRBV6-6	.	.	TRBJ1-1	12	CASSYVGGRAFF	TGTGCCAGCAGTTACGTAGGTGGGAGAGCTTTCTTT
TRBV6-2/TRBV6-3	once	.	TRBJ1-1	16	CASSSSPDSAGTEAFF	TGTGCCAGCAGTTCCAGTCCGGATTCAGCAGGCACTGAAGCTTTCTTT
TRBV7-2	.	.	TRBJ2-5	14	CASSLDGPGETQYF	TGTGCCAGCAGCTTAGACGGGCCGGGGGAGACCCAGTACTTC
TRBV15	.	.	TRBJ2-7	13	CATSRDPTDEQYF	TGTGCCACCAGCAGAGATCCCACGGACGAGCAGTACTTC
TRBV9	.	.	TRBJ1-1	15	CASSPPTGMNTEAFF	TGTGCCAGCAGCCCTCCAACAGGGATGAACACTGAAGCTTTCTTT
TRBV7-3	.	.	TRBJ2-2	13	CASSPKNTGELFF	TGTGCCAGCAGCCCAAAGAACACCGGGGAGCTGTTTTTT
TRBV2	.	.	TRBJ1-5	16	CASGQAGSWGNQPQHF	TGTGCCAGCGGGCAAGCTGGGTCATGGGGCAATCAGCCCCAGCATTTT
TRBV29-1	.	.	TRBJ2-3	13	CSVDGGKWDTQYF	TGCAGCGTGGACGGCGGGAAGTGGGATACGCAGTATTTT
TRBV7-9	.	.	TRBJ1-6	15	CASSKPGEKGSPLHF	TGTGCCAGCAGCAAGCCGGGAGAAAAAGGCTCACCCCTCCACTTT
TRBV18	.	TRBD1	TRBJ2-7	13	CASSSGQGGEQYF	TGTGCCAGCTCATCCGGACAGGGCGGCGAGCAGTACTTC
TRBV11-2	.	.	TRBJ1-1	15	CASSPWGRLYTEAFF	TGTGCCAGCAGCCCCTGGGGCCGGCTGTACACTGAAGCTTTCTTT
TRBV6-6	many	.	TRBJ1-5	14	CAGGKNRDNQPQHF	TGTGCCGGGGGAAAAAACAGGGACAATCAGCCCCAGCATTTT
TRBV19	.	.	TRBJ2-7	13	CASSDRKAYEQYF	TGTGCCAGTAGTGACAGGAAAGCTTACGAGCAGTACTTC
TRBV7-6	.	.	TRBJ2-5	14	CASSLNRGQETQYF	TGTGCCAGCAGCCTTAATCGGGGCCAAGAGACCCAGTACTTC
TRBV2	.	.	TRBJ2-7	15	CASSVLAGASYEQYF	TGTGCCAGCAGTGTACTGGCAGGGGCCTCCTACGAGCAGTACTTC
TRBV28	.	.	TRBJ2-7	11	CASSSWPDMNF	TGTGCCAGCAGTTCATGGCCTGACATGAACTTC
TRBV29-1	.	TRBD2	TRBJ2-5	12	CSGTSGEETQYF	TGCAGCGGGACTAGCGGGGAAGAGACCCAGTACTTC
TRBV19	few	.	TRBJ1-1	11	CASSLKGAAFF	TGTGCCAGTAGCCTCAAGGGAGCCGCTTTCTTT
TRBV7-2	.	.	TRBJ1-2	14	CASSWGQANYGYTF	TGTGCCAGCAGCTGGGGACAAGCTAACTATGGCTACACCTTC
TRBV10-3	.	TRBD2	TRBJ2-7	15	CAISSGGPISYEQYF	TGTGCCATCAGCAGCGGGGGCCCTATCTCCTACGAGCAGTACTTC
TRBV18	few	.	TRBJ1-2	13	CASSPKTGIGYTF	TGTGCCAGCTCACCAAAAACAGGGATCGGCTACACCTTC
TRBV6-5	.	TRBD1	TRBJ1-5	14	CATRGEVSNQPQHF	TGTGCCACCAGGGGGGAGGTAAGCAATCAGCCCCAGCATTTT
TRBV9	.	TRBD1	TRBJ1-5	15	CASSTRQGGNQPQHF	TGTGCCAGCAGCACACGACAGGGTGGCAATCAGCCCCAGCATTTT
TRBV6-5	.	TRBD1	TRBJ1-2	14	CASRGDSTGYGYTF	TGTGCCAGCAGGGGGGACAGTACGGGCTATGGCTACACCTTC
TRBV5-1	.	TRBD1	TRBJ1-4	19	CASSSSPQTGGFLNEKLFF	TGCGCCAGCAGCTCCTCGCCGCAGACAGGGGGCTTCCTGAATGAAAAACTGTTTTTT
TRBV6-2/TRBV6-3	few	.	TRBJ2-7	14	CASSYGGETYEQYF	TGTGCCAGCAGTTACGGAGGAGAGACGTACGAGCAGTACTTC
TRBV5-1	.	TRBD1	TRBJ1-2	17	CASSLAASGRGLHGYTF	TGCGCCAGCAGCTTGGCCGCAAGCGGCAGGGGGCTTCATGGCTACACCTTC
TRBV5-1	.	.	TRBJ2-1	16	CASSRSTGSSYNEQFF	TGCGCCAGCAGCCGGTCTACAGGGAGCTCCTACAATGAGCAGTTCTTC
TRBV14	.	.	TRBJ1-3	14	CASSQLTGLGTIYF	TGTGCCAGCAGCCAACTAACGGGACTGGGAACCATATATTTT
TRBV7-2	.	.	TRBJ1-5	15	CASTQGSRLNQPQHF	TGTGCCAGCACCCAGGGCAGCAGGCTCAATCAGCCCCAGCATTTT
TRBV7-3	.	.	TRBJ2-5	13	CASSQSRGETQYF	TGTGCCAGCAGCCAAAGCAGGGGAGAGACCCAGTACTTC
TRBV19	.	TRBD1	TRBJ2-4	17	CASSIRTGLLAKNIQYF	TGTGCCAGTAGTATTCGGACAGGACTCTTAGCCAAAAACATTCAGTACTTC
TRBV7-2	.	TRBD2	TRBJ2-3	14	CASSLGGGGETQYF	TGTGCCAGCAGCTTGGGTGGCGGGGGAGAAACGCAGTATTTT
TRBV30	.	.	TRBJ1-6	12	CARGDNDSPLHF	TGTGCCCGAGGGGACAATGATTCACCCCTCCACTTT
TRBV28	.	TRBD1	TRBJ1-2	11	CASETGTGYTF	TGTGCCAGCGAGACAGGGACTGGCTACACCTTC
TRBV2	.	.	TRBJ1-2	12	CASTGEAYGYTF	TGTGCCAGCACCGGGGAGGCCTATGGCTACACCTTC
TRBV18	.	.	TRBJ1-1	16	CASSPGVRQWNTEAFF	TGTGCCAGCTCACCAGGGGTCCGACAGTGGAACACTGAAGCTTTCTTT
TRBV19	.	.	TRBJ2-7	15	CASSQRQLGVYEQYF	TGTGCCAGTAGTCAAAGACAGCTAGGGGTGTACGAGCAGTACTTC
TRBV9	once	.	TRBJ2-7	17	CASSVHAADSFQYEQYF	TGTGCCAGCAGCGTCCATGCGGCCGATTCCTTCCAATACGAGCAGTACTTC
TRBV28	.	TRBD1	TRBJ1-5	15	CAVSTGGFSNQPQHF	TGTGCCGTCAGTACAGGGGGTTTTAGCAATCAGCCCCAGCATTTT
TRBV20-1	.	TRBD1	TRBJ1-1	11	CSARGGTGAFF	TGCAGTGCTAGAGGGGGGACAGGAGCTTTCTTT
TRBV7-3	.	.	TRBJ1-1	14	CASSLGHPNTEAFF	TGTGCCAGCAGCTTGGGACACCCGAACACTGAAGCTTTCTTT
TRBV6-5	once	TRBD2	TRBJ2-3	15	CASSTMWGGTDTQYF	TGTGCCAGCAGTACCATGTGGGGAGGGACAGATACGCAGTATTTT
TRBV10-3	.	TRBD1	TRBJ2-2	13	CAIRDRAVGELFF	TGTGCCATACGGGACAGGGCTGTCGGGGAGCTGTTTTTT
TRBV6-5	.	TRBD2	TRBJ2-2	16	CASSYFSGRGTGELFF	TGTGCCAGCAGTTACTTTAGCGGGAGGGGCACCGGGGAGCTGTTTTTT